The 3 T cell receptor beta chains given below trace back to one sample, sequenced in a study of blood T cell repertoires in COVID-19. The table came from immunoSEQ multiplex PCR; TCRdb's copy has only in-frame clones and leaves some out. Seen here are tens of thousands of clones, 75% to 95% observed once, and the top ten hold around a sixth. Source material: peripheral blood. Every receptor here comes from a man older than 75 with acute or convalescent COVID-19.

This clone showed up just once. The chain couples TRBV18 to TRBJ2-5; weak D call: TRBD2 (5 bases). Trimming took off 1 base at V and 2 bases at J, with 11 bases between the two ends. The CDR3 is 15 amino acids. Germline V gene sequence: CDR1 KGHSH, CDR2 LQKENI. CDR3 coding DNA: TGTGCCAGCTCACCACTAGTCTCGGGGCAAGAGACCCAGTACTTC. Amino acid sequence: CASSPLVSGQETQYF.

The chain combines TRBV10-3 with TRBJ1-3, with 12 bases aligning to TRBD1. This CDR3 spans 16 amino acids. V dropped 11 bases and J dropped 2; count of bases not matched to a gene: 10. CDR1 and CDR2 from the germline V gene are ENHRY and SYGVKD. CDR3 sequence (DNA): TGTGCCGGGGGGACAGGGGGCCCTTCGGCTGGAAACACCATATATTTT. The encoded protein is CAGGTGGPSAGNTIYF.

The chain joins TRBV19 to TRBJ2-7, with 9 bases matching TRBD1. Germline V gene data show CDR1 as LNHDA and CDR2 as SQIVND (reference sequence). Trimming removed 1 base from V and 3 bases from J; junction bases left unmatched: 1. CDR3 length equals 14 residues. The CDR3 coding sequence is TGTGCCAGTAGTATAGGGACAGGGGACTACGAGCAGTACTTC. Translated, it gives CASSIGTGDYEQYF.